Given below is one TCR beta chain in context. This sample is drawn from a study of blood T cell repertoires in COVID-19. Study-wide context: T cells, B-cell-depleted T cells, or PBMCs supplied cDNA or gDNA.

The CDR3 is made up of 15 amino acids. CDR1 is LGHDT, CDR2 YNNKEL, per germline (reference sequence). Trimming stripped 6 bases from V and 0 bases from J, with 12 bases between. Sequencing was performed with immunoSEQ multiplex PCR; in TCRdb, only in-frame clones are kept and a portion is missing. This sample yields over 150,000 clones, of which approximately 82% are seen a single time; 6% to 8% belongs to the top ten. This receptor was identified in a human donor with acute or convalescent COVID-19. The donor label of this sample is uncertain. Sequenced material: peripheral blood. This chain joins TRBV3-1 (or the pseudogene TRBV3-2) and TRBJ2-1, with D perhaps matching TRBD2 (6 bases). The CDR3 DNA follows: TGTGCCAGCAGTCTTCGGGACTTCTCCTACAATGAGCAGTTCTTC. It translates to CASSLRDFSYNEQFF.